The 24 T cell receptor beta chains below come from one sample, sequenced in a study of blood T cell repertoires in COVID-19. The assay was immunoSEQ multiplex PCR, and TCRdb's table has in-frame clones only and misses some. This table holds approximately 94,000 clones, approximately 90% found once. The sequenced sample was peripheral blood. Receptors originate from a woman older than 75 with active COVID-19.

The CDR3 here is CASSPQGLAGETQYF. CDR3 in DNA: TGTGCCAGCAGCCCGCAAGGACTAGCGGGGGAGACCCAGTACTTC. The chain couples TRBV5-5 to TRBJ2-5; 12 bases line up with TRBD2. The CDR3 is 15 residues long. Losses at the gene ends were 4 bases for V and 5 bases for J; bases not matched to a gene: 6. The germline V gene has CDR1 SGHKS and CDR2 YYEKEE (reference sequence). The whole variable domain, remainder taken from reference TRBV5-5 and TRBJ2-5, is DAGVTQSPTHLIKTRGQQVTLRCSPISGHKSVSWYQQVLGQGPQFIFQYYEKEERGRGNFPDRFSARQFPNYSSELNVNALLLGDSALYLCASSPQGLAGETQYFGPGTRLLVL.

The J gene is TRBJ1-2, the V gene TRBV6-1; D not certain. The CDR3 has 17 residues. V was clipped by 0 bases and J by 6 bases, with 20 bases between them. In germline, CDR1 is MNHNS, CDR2 SASEGT. As DNA, the CDR3 is TGTGCCAGCAGTGAAGCAATGGTGAGGCATACTCCTCATGGCTACACCTTC. It yields the protein CASSEAMVRHTPHGYTF.

The chain combines TRBV28 with TRBJ2-5, with D unresolved. Trimming cost V 5 bases and J 4 bases, with 8 bases left between them. Per the germline V gene, CDR1 is MDHEN and CDR2 is SYDVKM. The CDR3 spans 12 residues. Written as DNA, the CDR3 is TGTGCCAGCAGTCCCGGGTCAGAGACCCAGTACTTC. Its protein product is CASSPGSETQYF.

CDR3 amino acids: CASSLSADGQAKNIQYF. DNA of the CDR3: TGTGCCAGCAGCCTAAGCGCGGACGGACAAGCCAAAAACATTCAGTACTTC. The chain combines TRBV7-2 with TRBJ2-4; TRBD1 is a possible D gene (5 bases). Trimming shortened V by 5 bases and J by 0 bases, and 17 bases separated the two germline ends. The germline V gene encodes CDR1 SGHTA and CDR2 FQGNSA. The CDR3 totals 17 residues. The variable domain in full, with the rest retrieved from reference TRBV7-2 and TRBJ2-4, is GAGVSQSPSNKVTEKGKDVELRCDPISGHTALYWYRQSLGQGLEFLIYFQGNSAPDKSGLPSDRFSAERTGGSVSTLTIQRTQQEDSAVYLCASSLSADGQAKNIQYFGAGTRLSVL.

The chain combines TRBV5-4 with TRBJ2-3; the match to TRBD2 covers 10 bases. The CDR3 is 16 amino acids. The germline V gene encodes CDR1 SGHNT and CDR2 YYREEE (reference sequence). V lost 7 bases to trimming and J lost 3 bases; unmatched junction nucleotides: 11. CDR3: CASQRAGGLETDTQYF. The CDR3 region has the DNA TGTGCCAGCCAAAGAGCGGGAGGGTTAGAAACAGATACGCAGTATTTT.

The count of this clone is one. The gene calls are TRBV6-2 or TRBV6-3 and TRBJ2-4; D is undetermined. CDR1 is MNHEY, CDR2 SVGEGT, per germline. The CDR3 runs to 15 residues. Trimming removed 2 bases from V and 8 bases from J, with 16 bases in between. The CDR3 sequence is CASSYDSARWDIQYF. The CDR3, as DNA: TGTGCCAGCAGTTACGATTCGGCTAGGTGGGACATTCAGTACTTC.

This rearrangement joins TRBV6-5 to TRBJ2-3; a possible D gene is TRBD1 (5 bases). V dropped 10 bases and J dropped 1 base, with 12 bases sitting between them. Germline V gene sequence: CDR1 MNHEY, CDR2 SVGAGI. The CDR3 sequence is 13 residues long. For the CDR3, the DNA is TGTGCCACCCAGGAAGGGGGCACAGATACGCAGTATTTT. This sequence encodes CATQEGGTDTQYF.

The chain joins TRBV10-3 to TRBJ2-1; D unclear. Trimming left V 1 base short and J 9 bases short, with 10 bases between. CDR1 ENHRY and CDR2 SYGVKD come from the germline V gene. CDR3 length: 13 residues. The CDR3 DNA reads TGTGCCATCAGTGAGTTCGTAGCCGGTGAGCAGTTCTTC. It specifies CAISEFVAGEQFF.

The chain carries TRBV11-2 and TRBJ1-2, with 8 positions matching TRBD1. Germline CDR1 SGHAT, CDR2 FQNNGV. Trimming cost V 4 bases and J 0 bases; bases outside gene matches: 4. The CDR3 has 15 residues. CDR3 amino acids: CASSSWTGSNYGYTF. As DNA, the CDR3 is TGTGCCAGCAGCTCCTGGACAGGGTCTAACTATGGCTACACCTTC. Drawing the rest from reference TRBV11-2 and TRBJ1-2, the complete variable domain is EAGVAQSPRYKIIEKRQSVAFWCNPISGHATLYWYQQILGQGPKLLIQFQNNGVVDDSQLPKDRFSAERLKGVDSTLKIQPAKLEDSAVYLCASSSWTGSNYGYTFGSGTRLTVV.

This rearrangement joins TRBV18 to TRBJ2-2; unclear D gene. Between the trimmed V and J ends, which lost 0 bases and 4 bases, there was a span of 6 bases. The germline V gene has CDR1 KGHSH and CDR2 LQKENI. This CDR3 is built from 14 residues. The CDR3 DNA sequence: TGTGCCAGCTCACCACCAGCCCCCACCGGGGAGCTGTTTTTT. Protein: CASSPPAPTGELFF.

The V and J genes are TRBV30 and TRBJ2-1; 7 bases are a match to TRBD2. V lost 2 bases and J lost 9; bases outside the gene matches: 22. The germline V gene has CDR1 GTSNPN and CDR2 SVGIG (reference sequence). The CDR3 extends over 18 amino acids. The CDR3 region has the DNA TGTGCCTGGAGTCGTAAGTGTGGGAAGCGGGAAGCGAATTCTGAGCAGTTCTTC. It codes for CAWSRKCGKREANSEQFF.

The chain uses TRBV19 and TRBJ1-5; 9 nucleotides match TRBD1. V was clipped by 1 base and J by 6 bases; unmatched bases: 4. CDR3 length: 15 residues. The V gene's germline CDR1 is LNHDA and CDR2 SQIVND (reference sequence). Here the CDR3 DNA reads TGTGCCAGTAGTATAGGACAGGGGGTAATTCAGCCCCAGCATTTT. It is translated as CASSIGQGVIQPQHF.

This sequence joins TRBV19 and TRBJ2-7; 7 bases agree with TRBD1. The CDR3 length is 14 residues. In germline, CDR1 is LNHDA, CDR2 SQIVND (reference sequence). The trim removed 5 bases at V and 2 bases at J, leaving 6 bases unmatched. The CDR3 coding sequence is TGTGCCAGTAGTCGTCGACAGGGTCCCTACGAGCAGTACTTC. This sequence encodes CASSRRQGPYEQYF.

The rearrangement uses TRBV9 and TRBJ2-3, with 11 positions matching TRBD2. The CDR3 loop spans 16 amino acids. V lost 0 bases and J lost 4; bases outside the gene matches: 4. Germline V CDR1 and CDR2: SGDLS, YYNGEE. The CDR3 reads CASSVVTSGSADTQYF. In nucleotides, the CDR3 is TGTGCCAGCAGCGTAGTAACTAGCGGGAGTGCAGATACGCAGTATTTT.

The chain combines TRBV6-2 or TRBV6-3 with TRBJ1-2; tentative D call: TRBD1 (5 bases). V was shortened by 2 bases and J by 0 bases, with 10 bases between the two germline ends. This CDR3 is 15 amino acids long. The V gene's germline CDR1 is MNHEY and CDR2 SVGEGT. The CDR3 is CASSYGPGTNYGYTF. In nucleotides, the CDR3 is TGTGCCAGCAGTTACGGCCCAGGGACTAACTATGGCTACACCTTC.

The V gene is TRBV7-2, the J gene TRBJ1-6, with a possible D match to TRBD1 (5 bases). The V end was cut by 5 bases, the J end by 8 bases, with 13 bases between. The CDR3 runs 14 residues. From germline, CDR1 is SGHTA and CDR2 FQGNSA. Here the CDR3 reads CASSPRQHHSPLHF. The DNA of the CDR3 is TGTGCCAGCAGCCCTCGACAGCACCATTCACCCCTCCACTTT.

V and J are TRBV3-1 (or the pseudogene TRBV3-2) and TRBJ2-3; possibly TRBD2 for D (6 bases). CDR3 length: 15 amino acids. From germline, CDR1 is LGHDT and CDR2 YNNKEL (reference sequence). Deletions cut 1 base from V and 4 bases from J, with 12 bases between. The CDR3 DNA sequence: TGTGCCAGCAGCCAAGTAGCTAGCGCGGCAGATACGCAGTATTTT. Translated: CASSQVASAADTQYF.

This clone was detected once. V and J are TRBV3-1 (or the pseudogene TRBV3-2) and TRBJ1-2; 10 positions match TRBD1. Trimming at V came to 3 bases and at J to 8 bases, leaving 3 bases not matched to a gene. Germline V gene sequence: CDR1 LGHDT, CDR2 YNNKEL (reference sequence). The CDR3 extends over 13 amino acids. This chain's CDR3 is CASSHGTGDGYTF. CDR3 DNA sequence: TGTGCCAGCAGCCACGGGACAGGGGACGGCTACACCTTC.

This chain links TRBV28 with TRBJ2-7; TRBD2 agrees at 15 bases. The V gene end was trimmed by 8 bases and the J gene end by 9 bases; junction bases not matched to a gene: 8. The CDR3 has 14 residues. CDR1 is MDHEN and CDR2 is SYDVKM in the germline V gene. The CDR3: CASRPGTSGRRQYF. CDR3 sequence (DNA): TGTGCCAGCCGCCCCGGGACTAGCGGGAGGAGGCAGTACTTC.

The chain carries TRBV11-3 and TRBJ2-5; 11 bases match TRBD2. Looked up from germline, CDR1 is SGHNT and CDR2 is YENEEA. The V gene end was trimmed by 1 base and the J gene end by 3 bases; junction bases not matched to a gene: 4. CDR3 size: 16 residues. The CDR3 bases are TGTGCCAGCAGCTTAGGGGAACTAGCGGGAGAAGAGACCCAGTACTTC. Translated, it gives CASSLGELAGEETQYF. Filled out from reference TRBV11-3 and TRBJ2-5, the complete variable domain reads EAGVVQSPRYKIIEKKQPVAFWCNPISGHNTLYWYLQNLGQGPELLIRYENEEAVDDSQLPKDRFSAERLKGVDSTLKIQPAELGDSAVYLCASSLGELAGEETQYFGPGTRLLVL.

This rearrangement joins TRBV7-9 to TRBJ2-7, with TRBD1 identical over 11 bases. Germline values: CDR1 SEHNR, CDR2 FQNEAQ (reference sequence). With V trimmed by 5 bases and J by 7 bases, 10 bases remained unmatched. The CDR3 is 15 residues long. The CDR3 loop reads CASSPPGQGVVEQYF. DNA for the CDR3: TGTGCCAGCAGCCCACCGGGACAGGGGGTGGTGGAGCAGTACTTC. Combining the CDR3 with reference TRBV7-9 and TRBJ2-7 gives the whole variable domain DTGVSQNPRHKITKRGQNVTFRCDPISEHNRLYWYRQTLGQGPEFLTYFQNEAQLEKSRLLSDRFSAERPKGSFSTLEIQRTEQGDSAMYLCASSPPGQGVVEQYFGPGTRLTVT.

The chain joins TRBV19 to TRBJ1-1, with 10 bases identical to TRBD1. CDR3 length: 13 residues. Per the germline V gene, CDR1 is LNHDA and CDR2 is SQIVND (reference sequence). V trimming: 5 bases; J trimming: 8 bases; junction bases outside the gene matches: 5. Written as DNA, the CDR3 is TGTGCCAGTAGTTTTATGACAGGGGGCGAAGCTTTCTTT. It translates to CASSFMTGGEAFF.

This clone has a single count. V is TRBV7-2 and J is TRBJ2-3, with 8 bases lining up with TRBD2. Germline V gives CDR1 SGHTA, CDR2 FQGNSA. The V segment lost 7 bases and the J segment 0 bases; nucleotides outside the gene matches: 6. This CDR3 spans 15 amino acids. The CDR3 nucleotides read TGTGCCAGCAACGACCGGGGGGGCAGCACAGATACGCAGTATTTT. Residues: CASNDRGGSTDTQYF. Full variable domain (outside the CDR3, taken from reference TRBV7-2 and TRBJ2-3): GAGVSQSPSNKVTEKGKDVELRCDPISGHTALYWYRQSLGQGLEFLIYFQGNSAPDKSGLPSDRFSAERTGGSVSTLTIQRTQQEDSAVYLCASNDRGGSTDTQYFGPGTRLTVL.

The chain recombines TRBV4-1 with TRBJ2-5; D perhaps matches TRBD2 (5 bases). This CDR3 spans 16 amino acids. Trimming took 0 bases from V and 5 from J, leaving 16 bases between them. The germline gives CDR1 MGHRA, CDR2 YSYEKL. Here the CDR3 DNA reads TGCGCCAGCAGCCAAGATCGAACTAGTCAGTCGGAGACCCAGTACTTC. The encoded protein is CASSQDRTSQSETQYF.